The 26 T cell receptor beta chains reported below all come from one sample, sequenced in a study of blood T cell repertoires in COVID-19. Only in-frame clones appear in the TCRdb table, and some are missing; sequencing was by immunoSEQ multiplex PCR. The sample holds roughly 260,000 clones, about 90% seen once. The sample was peripheral blood. All receptors derive from a woman aged 50 to 65 with acute or convalescent COVID-19.

The CDR3 nucleotides read TGTGCCAGCAGTTTATATCTAGCGGGAGGATCAGATACGCAGTATTTT. Protein product: CASSLYLAGGSDTQYF. The V and J genes are TRBV27 and TRBJ2-3; TRBD2 matches 11 bases. Germline assignment: CDR1 MNHEY and CDR2 SMNVEV (reference sequence). CDR3 length equals 16 residues. J gave up 4 bases and V 1 base, and 4 bases lay outside the gene matches.

The rearrangement uses TRBV7-2 and TRBJ2-7; TRBD2 agrees at 10 bases. Germline trimming cut 1 base from V and 2 bases from J; bases unmatched to any gene: 2. The CDR3 runs 15 residues. Per the germline V gene, CDR1 is SGHTA and CDR2 is FQGNSA. CDR3: CASSLGTSGTYEQYF. CDR3 bases: TGTGCCAGCAGCTTAGGGACTAGCGGTACCTACGAGCAGTACTTC.

The V call is TRBV18, the J call TRBJ1-5; D uncertain. The CDR3 runs 13 residues. V was trimmed by 3 bases and J by 1 base, leaving 4 bases between them. Germline CDR1 is KGHSH and CDR2 is LQKENI. The CDR3 is CASSPRSNQPQHF. For the CDR3, the DNA is TGTGCCAGCTCACCCAGGAGCAATCAGCCCCAGCATTTT.

This chain joins TRBV9 and TRBJ2-5; no definite D call. The CDR3 extends over 14 amino acids. The V gene lost 1 base and the J gene lost 1 base, with 8 bases spanning the gap. From germline, CDR1 is SGDLS and CDR2 YYNGEE. The DNA of the CDR3 is TGTGCCAGCAGCGTATCTTTCTCCCAAGAGACCCAGTACTTC. It codes for CASSVSFSQETQYF.

The chain employs TRBV6-2 or TRBV6-3 and TRBJ2-3, with 14 positions matching TRBD2. V dropped 5 bases and J dropped 3; count of bases not matched to a gene: 7. The CDR3 has 17 amino acids. CDR1 and CDR2 from the germline V gene are MNHEY and SVGEGT. Here the CDR3 DNA reads TGTGCCAGCAGTCAGGGGACTAGCGGGAGTGAGACAGATACGCAGTATTTT. Translated: CASSQGTSGSETDTQYF.

With respect to this clone: This sample also contains other DNA sequences that code for the same CDR3. The V gene is TRBV7-2, the J gene TRBJ1-5; D unresolved. CDR3 length: 13 amino acids. Trimming took off 1 base at V and 7 bases at J, with 8 bases between the two ends. CDR1 SGHTA and CDR2 FQGNSA come from the germline V gene. The CDR3 DNA reads TGTGCCAGCAGCTTAGGGGCGGGCCAGCCCCAGCATTTT. Translating it yields CASSLGAGQPQHF.

This chain links TRBV4-2 with TRBJ2-7; 12 nucleotides line up with TRBD2. The V gene end was trimmed by 0 bases and the J gene end by 6 bases; junction bases not matched to a gene: 6. Germline CDR1 LGHNA, CDR2 YNFKEQ. The CDR3 has 16 amino acids. As DNA, the CDR3 is TGTGCCAGCAGCCAAGAGATCCCTAGCGGGAGGGGCGAGCAGTACTTC. Translating gives CASSQEIPSGRGEQYF.

The chain combines TRBV4-2 with TRBJ1-5, with TRBD1 matching over 8 bases. The V gene end was trimmed by 0 bases and the J gene end by 9 bases; junction bases not matched to a gene: 7. The germline V gene has CDR1 LGHNA and CDR2 YNFKEQ. The CDR3 runs to 15 residues. The CDR3 sequence: CASSQEGQDFWPQHF. The CDR3 DNA reads as TGTGCCAGCAGCCAAGAGGGACAGGATTTCTGGCCCCAGCATTTT.

The chain joins TRBV6-2 or TRBV6-3 to TRBJ2-1, with 13 bases identical to TRBD2. CDR1 and CDR2 (germline): MNHEY, SVGEGT. The CDR3 totals 18 residues. The J segment lost 4 bases and the V segment lost 5 bases, leaving 11 bases of the junction unmatched. The CDR3 bases are TGTGCCAGCAGTAGCACTAGCGGGAGGGGGACACTGTACAATGAGCAGTTCTTC. Its translation is CASSSTSGRGTLYNEQFF.

This chain joins TRBV5-1 and TRBJ1-1; TRBD1 might be the D (6 bases). This CDR3 has 17 amino acids. V was shortened by 6 bases and J by 0 bases, with 21 bases between the two germline ends. Germline V gives CDR1 SGHRS, CDR2 YFSETQ. The DNA of the CDR3 is TGCGCCAGCAACCTAACCCCAGGGGAGGGCATGAACACTGAAGCTTTCTTT. It codes for CASNLTPGEGMNTEAFF.

This sequence joins TRBV2 and TRBJ2-3; 9 bases fit TRBD1. Trimming cost V 4 bases and J 3 bases; bases outside gene matches: 11. Germline V gene lookup returns CDR1 SNHLY and CDR2 FYNNEI. CDR3 length: 17 amino acids. The CDR3 here is CASSAPDRGSRTDTQYF. CDR3 sequence (DNA): TGTGCCAGCAGTGCCCCCGACAGGGGGAGTCGTACAGATACGCAGTATTTT.

The chain recombines TRBV6-5 with TRBJ1-5, with D tentatively TRBD1 (5 bases). V was trimmed by 8 bases and J by 2 bases, leaving 7 bases between them. Germline values: CDR1 MNHEY, CDR2 SVGAGI. The CDR3 totals 12 residues. The CDR3 DNA sequence: TGTGCCAGCGGGGGGGGCAATCAGCCCCAGCATTTT. Translating it yields CASGGGNQPQHF.

The chain uses TRBV27 and TRBJ2-7, with D perhaps TRBD2 (5 bases). From germline, CDR1 is MNHEY and CDR2 SMNVEV (reference sequence). The length of the CDR3 is 14 residues. Trimming cost V 4 bases and J 2 bases, with 12 bases left between them. This CDR3 is CASSSLGNPYEQYF. DNA for the CDR3: TGTGCCAGCAGTTCCCTCGGGAATCCCTACGAGCAGTACTTC.

This clone was detected a few times. The chain uses TRBV28 and TRBJ2-2; 11 bases are shared with TRBD1. The CDR3 has 16 residues. The J segment lost 7 bases and the V segment lost 3 bases, leaving 7 bases of the junction unmatched. CDR1 and CDR2 (germline): MDHEN, SYDVKM. The CDR3 spells CASSFEDRGRDGELFF. CDR3 in DNA: TGTGCCAGCAGTTTTGAGGACAGGGGGCGTGACGGGGAGCTGTTTTTT.

The chain links TRBV7-8 to TRBJ2-2; 11 bases align to TRBD2. The V gene end was trimmed by 5 bases and the J gene end by 6 bases; junction bases not matched to a gene: 8. This CDR3 is built from 16 residues. Germline V gene data show CDR1 as SGHVS and CDR2 as FQNEAQ. CDR3 DNA: TGTGCCAGCAGCAAACTAGCGGGAGCAATAGCCGGGGAGCTGTTTTTT. This codes for CASSKLAGAIAGELFF.

This clone was observed a single time. V is TRBV7-9 and J is TRBJ1-3; 7 nucleotides match TRBD1. Germline assignment: CDR1 SEHNR and CDR2 FQNEAQ (reference sequence). V shed 3 bases and J 0 bases; nucleotides not matched to a gene: 5. The CDR3 contains 16 residues. The CDR3 is CASSFSGQVSGNTIYF. The CDR3 DNA reads TGTGCCAGCAGCTTCAGTGGACAGGTCTCTGGAAACACCATATATTTT.

V gene TRBV5-5 combines with J gene TRBJ1-1; 8 bases agree with TRBD1. Losses at the gene ends were 5 bases for V and 11 bases for J; bases not matched to a gene: 14. Germline CDR1 SGHKS, CDR2 YYEKEE (reference sequence). There are 14 residues in the CDR3. CDR3 nucleotide sequence: TGTGCCAGCAGTACCGGAGGACAGGGAAATGTGGCTTTCTTT. Its protein is CASSTGGQGNVAFF.

V gene TRBV2 combines with J gene TRBJ2-3; 10 bases line up with TRBD1. Germline loops: CDR1 SNHLY, CDR2 FYNNEI. The CDR3 sequence is 12 residues long. V lost 6 bases and J lost 6; bases outside the gene matches: 0. CDR3 protein: CASRDRGDTQYF. The CDR3 DNA follows: TGTGCCAGCAGGGACAGGGGGGATACGCAGTATTTT.

This clone has a single count. This chain connects TRBV29-1 to TRBJ2-1; 10 bases line up with TRBD2. With V trimmed by 3 bases and J by 8 bases, 7 bases remained unmatched. Germline-derived CDR1 and CDR2 are SQVTM and ANQGSEA. CDR3 length equals 14 residues. The CDR3 sequence is CSVDSASGRDEQFF. Written as DNA, the CDR3 is TGCAGCGTTGATTCGGCTAGCGGGAGAGATGAGCAGTTCTTC.

The chain is built from TRBV20-1 and TRBJ1-2; D call uncertain. From germline, CDR1 is DFQATT and CDR2 SNEGSKA (reference sequence). The CDR3 extends over 11 amino acids. Trimming pared 3 bases from V and 11 bases from J, leaving 13 bases between. CDR3: CSARNPAYYTF. The CDR3 DNA reads as TGCAGTGCTAGGAATCCAGCGTATTACACCTTC.

The chain joins TRBV5-5 to TRBJ1-5; D gene uncertain. Germline lookup yields CDR1 SGHKS and CDR2 YYEKEE (reference sequence). Trimming removed 2 bases at V and 7 bases at J, with 10 bases between. CDR3 length equals 13 residues. In DNA form, the CDR3 reads TGTGCCAGCAGCTTACTCTTCGGGCAGCCCCAGCATTTT. It codes for CASSLLFGQPQHF.

The chain recombines TRBV7-2 with TRBJ2-2; 7 bases are shared with TRBD2. Trimming at V came to 3 bases and at J to 3 bases, leaving 10 bases not matched to a gene. Germline assignment: CDR1 SGHTA and CDR2 FQGNSA. This CDR3 contains 17 residues. The CDR3 loop reads CASSFGGVGRDTGELFF. The DNA for the CDR3 is TGTGCCAGCAGCTTTGGTGGGGTGGGGAGGGACACCGGGGAGCTGTTTTTT.

J is TRBJ2-5 and V is TRBV5-1; 7 bases are shared with TRBD1. There are 14 residues in the CDR3. Germline V CDR1 and CDR2: SGHRS, YFSETQ. V lost 0 bases and J lost 1; bases outside the gene matches: 0. The CDR3 DNA reads TGCGCCAGCAGCTTGGGGGACAGCCAAGAGACCCAGTACTTC. Amino acids: CASSLGDSQETQYF.

The chain employs TRBV18 and TRBJ1-4, with D possibly being TRBD1 (5 bases). CDR1 is KGHSH and CDR2 is LQKENI in the germline V gene. Trimming stripped 0 bases from V and 8 bases from J, with 10 bases between. CDR3 length equals 14 residues. The CDR3 protein is CASSPPGRREKLFF. The CDR3, as DNA: TGTGCCAGCTCACCACCGGGGCGCAGGGAAAAACTGTTTTTT.

J is TRBJ2-5 and V is TRBV3-1 (or the pseudogene TRBV3-2), with 14 nucleotides matching TRBD2. CDR1 and CDR2 (germline): LGHDT, YNNKEL (reference sequence). V lost 4 bases and J lost 5; bases outside the gene matches: 9. The CDR3 covers 17 residues. As DNA, the CDR3 is TGTGCCAGCAGCCCTGGGACTAGCGGGAGCCCCCCCGAGACCCAGTACTTC. Protein sequence: CASSPGTSGSPPETQYF.

The V call is TRBV28, the J call TRBJ1-2, with unresolved D. The V gene lost 2 bases and the J gene lost 3 bases, with 10 bases spanning the gap. Per the germline V gene, CDR1 is MDHEN and CDR2 is SYDVKM. This CDR3 is 14 amino acids long. The CDR3 sequence is CASSLEAADYGYTF. The CDR3 coding sequence is TGTGCCAGCAGTTTAGAAGCGGCAGACTATGGCTACACCTTC.